This T cell receptor (beta chain) stems from a study of blood T cell repertoires in COVID-19. Study summary: Samples taken during acute and convalescent COVID-19 were collected in the United States, Italy and Spain. Sources were T cells, B-cell-depleted T cells, or PBMCs; the material itself was cDNA or gDNA.

Original handling: Cell counts per sample came from amplifying reference gene primers. Produced via immunoSEQ multiplex PCR; TCRdb's table is partial and in-frame only. Clone size and the V and J calls come from that table; the DNA yielded D and trimming. Among a few hundred thousand clones listed, 65% to 90% were seen once. This CDR3 spans 16 amino acids. Germline V gene data show CDR1 as SQVTM and CDR2 as ANQGSEA. Unmatched junction bases numbered 12, after V lost 3 bases and J lost 3 bases. Cohorts were assigned according to the clinical history that participants reported. The chain recombines TRBV29-1 with TRBJ1-1, with 8 bases aligning to TRBD1. What was sequenced was PBMCs or T cells enriched from blood (not recorded which). The sequence was obtained from a woman aged 40 to 49 with acute COVID-19. The CDR3: CSVDPGQAQFYTEAFF. The CDR3 DNA follows: TGCAGCGTTGATCCGGGACAGGCCCAGTTTTACACTGAAGCTTTCTTT.